This paragraph covers one T cell receptor (beta chain) sequence. Its target is not known. This entry is derived from a study of identifying expanded T cells in peripheral blood. Findings of the study overall: Roughly two-week clone count variance significantly increased as total template count grew. Differentially abundant clones: around 1.2 between replicates, 16.4 at 2 to 3 weeks, less than 20 at four.

No infections or other immune events were documented during collection. Sequencing used immunoSEQ multiplex PCR; TCRdb keeps in-frame clones, though not all of them. This sample carries 51,000 or so clones, about 80% of them seen once, and the ten largest clones take around 15%. V was trimmed by 5 bases and J by 3 bases, leaving 20 bases between them. CDR1 LNHDA and CDR2 SQIVND come from the germline V gene (reference sequence). The CDR3 totals 16 residues. Sequencing input: blood. The rearrangement links TRBV19 to TRBJ2-7; perhaps TRBD2 as D (6 bases). The sequence was obtained from a person between 18 and 69 years old in good health. The CDR3 DNA sequence: TGTGCCAGTAGTCGGGACTTCCGAGGGTCTTACTACGAGCAGTACTTC. Translation: CASSRDFRGSYYEQYF.